These 7 T cell receptor beta chains came from one sample sequenced in a study of blood T cell repertoires in COVID-19. Sequenced by immunoSEQ multiplex PCR; TCRdb stores in-frame clones only, minus some. The sample lists 200,000 or so clones, around three quarters occurring once. Sequenced: peripheral blood. The receptors derive from a woman in her seventies with acute or convalescent COVID-19.

The rearrangement links TRBV3-1 (or the pseudogene TRBV3-2) to TRBJ2-1; D perhaps matches TRBD1 (6 bases). CDR3 size: 15 residues. CDR1 LGHDT and CDR2 YNNKEL come from the germline V gene (reference sequence). V was pared by 4 bases and J by 0 bases, with 10 bases between. The CDR3 protein is CASSPQGSSYNEQFF. The CDR3 DNA sequence: TGTGCCAGCAGCCCCCAGGGGAGCTCCTACAATGAGCAGTTCTTC.

The genes are TRBV12-3 or TRBV12-4 and TRBJ1-5; D remains ambiguous. Trimming removed 3 bases at V and 4 bases at J, with 7 bases between. The CDR3 is made up of 13 amino acids. The DNA for the CDR3 is TGTGCCAGCAGTTTCTTGAGGAATCAGCCCCAGCATTTT. It encodes CASSFLRNQPQHF.

This clone was detected a few times. The V gene is TRBV3-1 (or the pseudogene TRBV3-2), the J gene TRBJ2-7; 10 nucleotides line up with TRBD1. V shed 5 bases, J shed 4 bases, and the junction held 11 bases outside the gene matches. The germline V gene encodes CDR1 LGHDT and CDR2 YNNKEL (reference sequence). The CDR3 runs 16 residues. CDR3 loop: CASSAHSGTGEYEQYF. In DNA form, the CDR3 reads TGTGCCAGCAGCGCCCATTCCGGGACAGGGGAGTACGAGCAGTACTTC.

The J gene is TRBJ2-7, the V gene TRBV7-2; 9 bases agree with TRBD2. V lost 4 bases, J lost 4 bases, and 14 bases stayed unmatched. The length of the CDR3 is 17 residues. CDR1 SGHTA and CDR2 FQGNSA come from the germline V gene. The CDR3 sequence: CASSWRAGGGSYYEQYF. CDR3 DNA sequence: TGTGCCAGCAGCTGGCGAGCGGGGGGAGGATCCTATTACGAGCAGTACTTC.

This chain links TRBV3-1 (or the pseudogene TRBV3-2) with TRBJ2-5, with TRBD2 identical over 12 bases. The CDR3 covers 17 residues. V trimming: 1 base; J trimming: 1 base; junction bases outside the gene matches: 4. From germline, CDR1 is LGHDT and CDR2 YNNKEL (reference sequence). CDR3 amino acids: CASSQARLAGAQETQYF. DNA of the CDR3: TGTGCCAGCAGCCAAGCTAGACTAGCGGGGGCCCAAGAGACCCAGTACTTC.

This clone was recorded once. The rearrangement uses TRBV7-2 and TRBJ1-4; no reliable D call. The CDR3 length is 14 residues. CDR1 and CDR2 (germline): SGHTA, FQGNSA. Trimming cost V 1 base and J 7 bases, with 10 bases left between them. CDR3 DNA: TGTGCCAGCAGCTTAGATCCGGGAAGTGAAAAACTGTTTTTT. This encodes CASSLDPGSEKLFF.

The chain is built from TRBV19 and TRBJ1-3; the D gene is possibly TRBD1 (5 bases). Per the germline V gene, CDR1 is LNHDA and CDR2 is SQIVND (reference sequence). This CDR3 region has 14 residues. The V end lost 7 bases, the J end lost 2 bases, and 12 bases lay between the germline ends. CDR3 sequence (DNA): TGTGCCAGTAATGTTGGGGCGGCTGGAAACACCATATATTTT. Translating it yields CASNVGAAGNTIYF.